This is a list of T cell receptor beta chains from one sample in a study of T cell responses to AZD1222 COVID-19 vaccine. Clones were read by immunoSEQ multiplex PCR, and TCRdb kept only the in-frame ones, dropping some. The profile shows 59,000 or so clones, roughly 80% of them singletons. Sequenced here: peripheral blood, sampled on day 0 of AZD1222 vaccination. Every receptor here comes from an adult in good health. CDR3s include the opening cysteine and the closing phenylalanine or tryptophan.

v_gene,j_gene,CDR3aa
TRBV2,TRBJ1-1,CASGKMNTEAFF
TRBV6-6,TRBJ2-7,CASSSAQGWVYEQYF
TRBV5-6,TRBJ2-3,CASSLVVAITPDTQYF
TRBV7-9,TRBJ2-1,CASSSGLAGGAEQFF
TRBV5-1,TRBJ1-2,CASSSLAGPSGDGYTF
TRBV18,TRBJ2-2,CASSPGLLNTGELFF
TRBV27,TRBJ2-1,CASSPTLAPSSYNEQFF
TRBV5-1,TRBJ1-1,CASSSQGYRTEAFF
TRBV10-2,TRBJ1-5,CASSEAGNQPQHF
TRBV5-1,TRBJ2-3,CASSLRQGPDTQYF
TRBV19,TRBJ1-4,CATCRTGHEKLFF
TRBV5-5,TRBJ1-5,CASSFGPFNQPQHF
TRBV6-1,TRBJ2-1,CASSEGTGAYNEQFF
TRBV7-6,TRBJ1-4,CASSLTPYGTVGSGNEKLFF
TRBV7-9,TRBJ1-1,CASSLTNTEAFF
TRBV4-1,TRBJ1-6,CASSQGNSPLHF
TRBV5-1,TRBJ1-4,CASSPVPTGLGINEKLFF
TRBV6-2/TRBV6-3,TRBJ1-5,CASSLLDRGRQPQHF
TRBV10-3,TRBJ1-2,CAISDSGLEGYTF
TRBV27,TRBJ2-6,CATGFGANVLTF
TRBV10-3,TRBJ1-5,CAISGATGGNQPQHF
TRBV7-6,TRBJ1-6,CASSLVGAGNSPLHF
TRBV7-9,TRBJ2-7,CASSLQRAGGLYEQYF
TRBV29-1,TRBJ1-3,CSVQGVVAGAGNTIYF
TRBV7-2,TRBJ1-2,CASSLDSNPVNYGYTF
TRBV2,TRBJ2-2,CASRRPTVTGTSIGELFF
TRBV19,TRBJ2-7,CASSIGGGTASYEQYF
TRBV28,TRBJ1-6,CASSFFNLRSYNSPLHF
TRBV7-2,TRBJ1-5,CASSLYAGTQPQHF
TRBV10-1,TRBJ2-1,CASSAQGVSGNEQFF
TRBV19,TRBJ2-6,CASSISRDSGANVLTF
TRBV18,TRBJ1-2,CASSPGTTQPHYGYTF
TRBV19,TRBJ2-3,CASSIPAGDDTQYF
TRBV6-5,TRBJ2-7,CASRSPGTYEQYF
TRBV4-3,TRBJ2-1,CASSQEWTQSSYNEQFF
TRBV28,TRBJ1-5,CASSLTAVWWSQHF
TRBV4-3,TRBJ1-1,CASSHVAGGEGGTEAFF